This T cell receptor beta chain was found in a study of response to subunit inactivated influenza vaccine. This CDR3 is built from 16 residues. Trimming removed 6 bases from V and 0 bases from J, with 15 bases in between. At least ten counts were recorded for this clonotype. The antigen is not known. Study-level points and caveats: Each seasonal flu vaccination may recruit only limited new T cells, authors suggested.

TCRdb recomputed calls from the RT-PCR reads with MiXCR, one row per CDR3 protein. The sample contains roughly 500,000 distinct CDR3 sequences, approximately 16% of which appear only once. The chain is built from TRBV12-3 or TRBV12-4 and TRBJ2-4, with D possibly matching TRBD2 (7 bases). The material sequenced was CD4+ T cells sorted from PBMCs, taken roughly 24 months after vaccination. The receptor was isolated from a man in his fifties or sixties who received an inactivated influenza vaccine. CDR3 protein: CASSASRGGAKNIQYF. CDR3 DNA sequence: TGTGCCAGCAGCGCCTCTAGGGGGGGAGCCAAAAACATTCAGTACTTC.